The 17 T cell receptor beta chains in this list originate from one sample, sequenced in a study of PD-L1 blockade in urothelial cancer. Data came from immunoSEQ multiplex PCR; TCRdb stores just in-frame clones and leaves some out. The profile shows 35,000 to 45,000 clones, roughly 85% of them singletons. Regarding time point: peripheral blood 6 weeks after treatment start. The input for sequencing was PBMCs, taken around atezolizumab (anti-PD-L1) treatment. The receptor set was obtained from a man in his sixties with urothelial cancer.

CDR3 loop: CASSLGGEEDTQYF. The DNA for the CDR3 is TGTGCCAGCAGCTTAGGCGGGGAGGAAGATACGCAGTATTTT. The gene calls are TRBV7-3 and TRBJ2-3, with D possibly being TRBD2 (6 bases). This CDR3 contains 14 residues. Trimming pared 2 bases from V and 5 bases from J, leaving 11 bases between. CDR1 is SGHTA, CDR2 FQGTGA, per germline.

The chain recombines TRBV9 with TRBJ1-3; D possibly corresponds to TRBD1 (6 bases). This CDR3 region has 16 residues. The germline V gene encodes CDR1 SGDLS and CDR2 YYNGEE. The germline V and J ends were trimmed by 1 base and 4 bases, with 15 bases remaining between them. The CDR3, as DNA: TGTGCCAGCAGCGTAAGCACACAGGGACCCGGAAACACCATATATTTT. It yields the protein CASSVSTQGPGNTIYF.

In nucleotides, the CDR3 is TGCGCCAGCAGCTTGCTGCCTGGGGCGCCCCGGGATGGCTACACCTTC. Its translation: CASSLLPGAPRDGYTF. The chain uses TRBV5-1 and TRBJ1-2; D possibly corresponds to TRBD1 (5 bases). Germline values: CDR1 SGHRS, CDR2 YFSETQ. The V and J ends lost 1 base and 6 bases respectively, with 19 bases between them. The CDR3 sequence is 16 residues long.

This clone was observed a handful of times. The genes are TRBV4-1 and TRBJ1-5; maybe TRBD1 (5 bases). CDR1 and CDR2 from the germline V gene are MGHRA and YSYEKL. This CDR3 spans 15 amino acids. The V and J ends lost 0 bases and 4 bases respectively, with 10 bases between them. As DNA, the CDR3 is TGCGCCAGCAGCCAAGATTTCGGGGGAAATCAGCCCCAGCATTTT. As protein: CASSQDFGGNQPQHF.

This clone was counted a single time. This chain connects TRBV10-3 to TRBJ2-2, with D perhaps matching TRBD1 (6 bases). CDR3 length: 15 amino acids. Trimming removed 10 bases from V and 2 bases from J, with 17 bases in between. Germline V gene sequence: CDR1 ENHRY, CDR2 SYGVKD. Here the CDR3 DNA reads TGTGCCAGAATCACCGACAGGACTAACACCGGGGAGCTGTTTTTT. Its translation is CARITDRTNTGELFF.

This clone was counted only a few times. V gene TRBV28 combines with J gene TRBJ1-5, with 7 bases that match TRBD1. The CDR3 contains 13 residues. V shed 7 bases and J 4 bases; nucleotides not matched to a gene: 4. The germline V gene encodes CDR1 MDHEN and CDR2 SYDVKM. The CDR3 reads CASKGTANQPQHF. The DNA for the CDR3 is TGTGCCAGCAAGGGGACAGCGAATCAGCCCCAGCATTTT. Supplemented by reference TRBV28 and TRBJ1-5, the full variable domain reads DVKVTQSSRYLVKRTGEKVFLECVQDMDHENMFWYRQDPGLGLRLIYFSYDVKMKEKGDIPEGYSVSREKKERFSLILESASTNQTSMYLCASKGTANQPQHFGDGTRLSIL.

This clone appeared a few times. The chain uses TRBV14 and TRBJ1-5, with D unclear. The CDR3 spans 13 residues. V dropped 0 bases and J dropped 4 bases, with 4 bases sitting between them. Germline lookup yields CDR1 SGHDN and CDR2 FVKESK. The CDR3 protein is CASSQDSNQPQHF. The CDR3, as DNA: TGTGCCAGCAGCCAAGATTCGAATCAGCCCCAGCATTTT. The variable domain in full, completed from reference TRBV14 and TRBJ1-5, reads EAGVTQFPSHSVIEKGQTVTLRCDPISGHDNLYWYRRVMGKEIKFLLHFVKESKQDESGMPNNRFLAERTGGTYSTLKVQPAELEDSGVYFCASSQDSNQPQHFGDGTRLSIL.

The V call is TRBV6-6, the J call TRBJ1-3; a possible D gene is TRBD1 (6 bases). The CDR3 runs 16 residues. Per germline, CDR1 MNHNY and CDR2 SVGAGI (reference sequence). V lost 2 bases to trimming and J lost 0 bases, with 11 bases between them. This chain's CDR3 is CASSYGQPSSGNTIYF. In DNA form, the CDR3 reads TGTGCCAGCAGTTACGGACAGCCGAGCTCTGGAAACACCATATATTTT.

This rearrangement joins TRBV5-1 to TRBJ2-7; TRBD1 agrees at 7 bases. V lost 1 base to trimming and J lost 4 bases; unmatched junction nucleotides: 8. CDR1 is SGHRS, CDR2 YFSETQ, per germline. This CDR3 is 15 amino acids long. The CDR3 coding sequence is TGCGCCAGCAGCTTGATCATAGGGGGCTCTTACGAGCAGTACTTC. Amino acids: CASSLIIGGSYEQYF. Using reference TRBV5-1 and TRBJ2-7 for the parts outside the CDR3, the full variable domain is KAGVTQTPRYLIKTRGQQVTLSCSPISGHRSVSWYQQTPGQGLQFLFEYFSETQRNKGNFPGRFSGRQFSNSRSEMNVSTLELGDSALYLCASSLIIGGSYEQYFGPGTRLTVT.

This sequence joins TRBV9 and TRBJ1-5; 10 bases match TRBD1. Germline loops: CDR1 SGDLS, CDR2 YYNGEE. The length of the CDR3 is 15 residues. V lost 1 base to trimming and J lost 5 bases; unmatched junction nucleotides: 3. For the CDR3, the DNA is TGTGCCAGCAGCGTATCCGGGACAGGGGATCAGCCCCAGCATTTT. Its protein product is CASSVSGTGDQPQHF.

The V gene is TRBV5-8, the J gene TRBJ2-1; the D gene is possibly TRBD1 (5 bases). Germline CDR1 and CDR2: SGHTS and YDEGEE. Trimming cost V 5 bases and J 0 bases, with 12 bases left between them. CDR3 length equals 15 residues. CDR3 coding DNA: TGTGCCAGCAGGCGGATAGACAGCTCCTACAATGAGCAGTTCTTC. Protein sequence: CASRRIDSSYNEQFF.

The chain joins TRBV11-2 to TRBJ1-5; no firm D call. The CDR3 contains 14 residues. The germline V gene has CDR1 SGHAT and CDR2 FQNNGV. Trimming removed 2 bases at V and 4 bases at J, with 9 bases between. Written as DNA, the CDR3 is TGTGCCAGCAGCTTAAACCCACGGAATCAGCCCCAGCATTTT. It codes for CASSLNPRNQPQHF.

The sample holds one count of this clone. Here the CDR3 reads CASCSRGLRYTEAFF. CDR3 DNA sequence: TGTGCCAGCTGCAGCCGAGGGCTGCGGTACACTGAAGCTTTCTTT. The genes are TRBV6-1 and TRBJ1-1; D is undetermined. The germline gives CDR1 MNHNS, CDR2 SASEGT. The CDR3 extends over 15 amino acids. V was cut by 8 bases and J by 3 bases, with 19 bases left in between.

The genes are TRBV28 and TRBJ1-5; the match to TRBD1 covers 7 bases. Germline assignment: CDR1 MDHEN and CDR2 SYDVKM. The CDR3 is 15 amino acids. The trim removed 1 base at V and 3 bases at J, leaving 3 bases unmatched. The CDR3 sequence is CASSLSTGSNQPQHF. The CDR3 DNA follows: TGTGCCAGCAGTTTATCGACAGGGTCCAATCAGCCCCAGCATTTT.

This clone was seen a few times. CDR3 coding DNA: TGTGCCAGCAGAGGACAGGGTAATTCACCCCTCCACTTT. This encodes CASRGQGNSPLHF. This chain joins TRBV9 and TRBJ1-6, with TRBD1 matching 8 bases. J gave up 6 bases and V 5 bases, and 1 base lay outside the gene matches. Germline-derived CDR1 and CDR2 are SGDLS and YYNGEE. There are 13 residues in the CDR3.

The gene calls are TRBV18 and TRBJ1-1; TRBD1 aligns across 8 bases. CDR3 length: 14 amino acids. V lost 6 bases, J lost 5 bases, and 8 bases stayed unmatched. Germline values: CDR1 KGHSH, CDR2 LQKENI. As DNA, the CDR3 is TGTGCCAGCTCGGGCCGGACAGGGTTAACTGAAGCTTTCTTT. Translated, it gives CASSGRTGLTEAFF.

The V gene is TRBV7-8, the J gene TRBJ1-5; unclear D gene. With 5 bases removed from V and 6 bases from J, the gap between germline ends came to 11 bases. Germline V gene sequence: CDR1 SGHVS, CDR2 FQNEAQ. CDR3 length equals 13 residues. The CDR3 region has the DNA TGTGCCAGCAGCCCCGCTATTGCTCAGCCCCAGCATTTT. It is translated as CASSPAIAQPQHF.